Below, one TCR beta chain is given with its context. These data are taken from a study of blood T cell repertoires in COVID-19. Study in general: Both acute and convalescent COVID-19 samples were obtained from the United States, Italy and Spain. Nucleic acid was either cDNA or gDNA, and it came from T cells, B-cell-depleted T cells, or PBMCs.

As handled by the study authors: For nucleated cells, counts were estimated from reference gene primer amplification. Sequencing was performed with immunoSEQ multiplex PCR; in TCRdb, only in-frame clones are kept and a portion is missing. V and J calls and clone size come straight from that table; D and trimming were deduced from the DNA. The top ten clones hold roughly 0.97% of a sample with 300,000 to 500,000 clones, 70% to 90% of them seen once. The CDR3 is 16 amino acids. Germline assignment: CDR1 SGHRS and CDR2 YFSETQ. The trim removed 1 base at V and 3 bases at J, leaving 5 bases unmatched. Participants spanned ages roughly 18 to 90 years and resided in 24 US areas.

The TCR originated in a woman aged 25 to 39 with acute COVID-19. This chain links TRBV5-1 with TRBJ2-2, with 8 bases fitting TRBD2. What was sequenced was PBMCs or T cells enriched from blood (not recorded which). The CDR3 loop is CASSLRSGADTGELFF. For the CDR3, the DNA is TGCGCCAGCAGCTTGCGTAGCGGGGCCGACACCGGGGAGCTGTTTTTT.